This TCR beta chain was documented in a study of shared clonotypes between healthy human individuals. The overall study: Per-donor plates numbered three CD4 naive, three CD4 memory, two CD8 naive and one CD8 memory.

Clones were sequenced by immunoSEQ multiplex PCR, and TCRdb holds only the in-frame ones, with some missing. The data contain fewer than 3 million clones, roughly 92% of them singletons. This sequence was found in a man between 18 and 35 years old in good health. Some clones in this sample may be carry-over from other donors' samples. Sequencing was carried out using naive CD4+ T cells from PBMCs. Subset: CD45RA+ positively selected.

CDR3 amino acids: CASSRGTQYSNQPQHF. The CDR3 nucleotides are TGCGCCAGCAGCCGCGGGACACAATATAGCAATCAGCCCCAGCATTTT. The rearrangement links TRBV4-1 to TRBJ1-5; perhaps TRBD1 as D (6 bases). The germline CDR1 and CDR2 sequences are MGHRA and YSYEKL. This CDR3 has 16 amino acids. The V end was cut by 4 bases, the J end by 0 bases, with 13 bases between.